One and the same sample provided the 21 T cell receptor beta chains below, sequenced in a study of CD8+CD57+ T cells in acquired aplastic anemia. Genomic DNA acted as the template from which TCR beta VDJ combination and CDR3 sequence profiling were carried out. One entry per CDR3 protein, called by TCRdb with MiXCR from the reads. This table has approximately 270,000 distinct CDR3 sequences, 45% to 65% appearing once. The specimen sequenced was sorted CD4+, CD8+, or CD8+CD57+ T cells (not recorded which) from PBMCs. Source of these receptors: a human donor with severe aplastic anemia or a healthy control (not recorded which).

This clonotype was recorded many times. The chain recombines TRBV9 with TRBJ1-4, with D perhaps matching TRBD1 (5 bases). V was cut by 4 bases and J by 4 bases, with 11 bases left in between. The CDR3 is 14 amino acids. Germline V CDR1 and CDR2: SGDLS, YYNGEE. CDR3 residues: CASSTGPINEKLFF. CDR3 bases: TGTGCCAGCAGCACGGGACCGATTAATGAAAAACTGTTTTTT.

The chain recombines TRBV7-2 with TRBJ2-3, with 8 positions matching TRBD2. Germline CDR1 SGHTA, CDR2 FQGNSA. V lost 6 bases to trimming and J lost 11 bases; unmatched junction nucleotides: 16. The CDR3 covers 15 residues. This chain's CDR3 is CASSTSGSYYNEQYF. The CDR3 bases are TGTGCCAGCAGTACGAGCGGGAGCTACTACAATGAGCAGTATTTT.

The V gene is TRBV20-1, the J gene TRBJ1-2; D is undetermined. V was clipped by 5 bases and J by 10 bases, with 20 bases between them. CDR3 length equals 13 residues. CDR1 is DFQATT and CDR2 is SNEGSKA in the germline V gene (reference sequence). CDR3 sequence: CSAWRATQGDYTF. The CDR3 DNA reads TGCAGTGCTTGGAGGGCGACCCAAGGTGACTACACCTTC.

The chain carries TRBV20-1 and TRBJ2-2; 8 bases are a match to TRBD2. V shed 2 bases, J shed 0 bases, and the junction held 2 bases outside the gene matches. In germline, CDR1 is DFQATT, CDR2 SNEGSKA (reference sequence). This CDR3 comprises 15 residues. CDR3 in amino acids: CSARRAGANTGELFF. Written as DNA, the CDR3 is TGCAGTGCTAGAAGAGCGGGGGCGAACACCGGGGAGCTGTTTTTT.

In this sample, this clonotype turned up many times. The rearrangement links TRBV7-3 to TRBJ2-1; 8 bases fit TRBD2. The CDR3 is made up of 15 amino acids. Germline values: CDR1 SGHTA, CDR2 FQGTGA. V lost 5 bases, J lost 4 bases, and 7 bases stayed unmatched. The CDR3 here is CASSQGSGAYNEQFF. CDR3 DNA sequence: TGTGCCAGCAGCCAAGGTAGCGGGGCTTACAATGAGCAGTTCTTC.

Of note for this clonotype: The conserved final phenylalanine or tryptophan is absent from the CDR3, which likely points to a read error. This chain links TRBV5-5 with TRBJ2-2; D uncertain. The V end was cut by 4 bases, the J end by 0 bases, with 7 bases between. CDR3 length: 14 amino acids. The germline CDR1 and CDR2 sequences are SGHKS and YYEKEE (reference sequence). The CDR3 reads CASSLGPNTGELFC. CDR3 bases: TGTGCCAGCAGCCTAGGCCCGAACACCGGGGAGCTGTTTTGT.

Comments on this clonotype: The germline gene is not matched at one end of the junction; a read error may be the cause. V gene TRBV7-2 combines with J gene TRBJ2-5; TRBD1 matches at 7 bases. CDR1 SGHTA and CDR2 FQGNSA come from the germline V gene. The CDR3 is made up of 13 amino acids. The CDR3 is CASSLAIVQGLLF. In nucleotides, the CDR3 is TGTGCCAGCAGCTTAGCGATTGTACAGGGGCTCCTCTTC.

This chain uses TRBV5-6 with TRBJ2-7; 8 bases agree with TRBD2. The CDR3 is 14 amino acids. CDR1 SGHDT and CDR2 YYEEEE come from the germline V gene. Trimming removed 2 bases from V and 7 bases from J; junction bases left unmatched: 8. In DNA form, the CDR3 reads TGTGCCAGCAGCTTAAGCGGGGGTACCGGGGAGCAGTACTTC. The encoded protein is CASSLSGGTGEQYF.

CDR3 bases: TGTGCCAGCAGCTCCGGGACAGGGGACGCAACTAATGAAAAACTGTTTTTT. It translates to CASSSGTGDATNEKLFF. The chain carries TRBV7-8 and TRBJ1-4; TRBD1 agrees at 10 bases. V dropped 4 bases and J dropped 0; count of bases not matched to a gene: 5. The CDR3 consists of 17 residues. Germline CDR1 reads SGHVS; CDR2 reads FQNEAQ.

The V and J genes are TRBV9 and TRBJ2-5; maybe TRBD1 (6 bases). The V gene lost 0 bases and the J gene lost 4 bases, with 13 bases spanning the gap. The CDR3 extends over 15 amino acids. Germline V gene sequence: CDR1 SGDLS, CDR2 YYNGEE. The CDR3 here is CASSVGGRAIETQYF. CDR3 DNA sequence: TGTGCCAGCAGCGTAGGGGGGCGCGCCATAGAGACCCAGTACTTC.

This clonotype was picked up a small number of times. This chain joins TRBV10-3 and TRBJ2-1, with D possibly TRBD2 on 5 matching bases. This CDR3 contains 12 residues. Germline lookup yields CDR1 ENHRY and CDR2 SYGVKD. Trimming stripped 10 bases from V and 9 bases from J, with 16 bases between. CDR3 nucleotides: TGTGCCACAATGACCGGGGAAAGTGAGCAGTTCTTC. This sequence encodes CATMTGESEQFF.

As regards this clonotype: The germline gene is not matched at one end of the junction; a read error may be the cause. The chain couples TRBV2 to TRBJ2-3; 7 bases line up with TRBD2. The length of the CDR3 is 10 residues. CDR1 SNHLY and CDR2 FYNNEI come from the germline V gene. CDR3 DNA: TGCGCCAGCGGGACTCCTACAGTACATTTT. Its translation: CASGTPTVHF.

The chain employs TRBV2 and TRBJ2-3; TRBD2 matches at 14 bases. The CDR3 spans 16 residues. Trimming removed 4 bases from V and 6 bases from J; junction bases left unmatched: 6. CDR1 is SNHLY and CDR2 is FYNNEI in the germline V gene. For the CDR3, the DNA is TGTGCCAGCAGTGGACTAGCGGGAGGGCCTCGGGATACGCAGTATTTT. Translation gives CASSGLAGGPRDTQYF.

Only a few counts were recorded for this clonotype. The chain joins TRBV7-6 to TRBJ2-1; TRBD2 aligns across 9 bases. The CDR3 totals 15 residues. The ends lost 4 bases at V and 7 bases at J; junction bases unmatched: 8. Germline V gene sequence: CDR1 SGHVS, CDR2 FNYEAQ. The CDR3 DNA reads TGTGCCAGCAGCTCCCAGGGACTAGCTTCAAATGAGCAGTTCTTC. It specifies CASSSQGLASNEQFF.

This clonotype was seen at least ten times. The chain combines TRBV12-3 or TRBV12-4 with TRBJ1-3; D remains ambiguous. Trimming took off 4 bases at V and 4 bases at J, with 11 bases between the two ends. The CDR3 spans 14 residues. CDR3 DNA sequence: TGTGCCAGCAGTTCCGGACCGGGAGGAAACACCATATATTTT. It yields the protein CASSSGPGGNTIYF.

The chain links TRBV12-3 or TRBV12-4 to TRBJ1-5; 10 nucleotides agree with TRBD1. The CDR3 spans 14 residues. V shed 5 bases and J 9 bases; nucleotides not matched to a gene: 7. The chain's CDR3 is CASSPDRGIVPQHF. In DNA form, the CDR3 reads TGTGCCAGCAGTCCGGACAGGGGGATTGTGCCCCAGCATTTT.

On this clonotype: It is likely a read error, because the conserved phenylalanine at the end of the CDR3 is missing. The DNA is left out, because the CDR3 cannot be placed on it with certainty; the CDR3 is given as TCRdb lists it. V usage is TRBV20-1 and J usage is TRBJ2-1. Germline V gene lookup returns CDR1 DFQATT and CDR2 SNEGSKA (reference sequence). With termini counted, the CDR3 has 10 amino acids. The CDR3 spells CSANYNEQTL.

Points on this clonotype: One end of the junction is discordant with germline, which a read error may explain. The V call is TRBV24-1, the J call TRBJ1-2; D unresolved. This CDR3 comprises 14 residues. The germline gives CDR1 KGHDR, CDR2 SFDVKD. CDR3: CASSSDGRAGGYTF. The CDR3 nucleotides read TGTGCCAGCAGTTCGGACGGGAGGGCGGGAGGCTACACCTTC.

The rearrangement joins TRBV12-3 or TRBV12-4 to TRBJ2-5; D gene uncertain. V gave up 5 bases and J gave up 1 base, with 14 bases separating them. CDR3 size: 15 residues. DNA for the CDR3: TGTGCCAGCAGTCCCCACGCGGTCCGCCAAGAGACCCAGTACTTC. Protein sequence: CASSPHAVRQETQYF.

This clonotype was detected many times. The CDR3 reads CASSHTYEQYF. The CDR3 DNA reads TGTGCCAGCAGTCATACCTACGAGCAGTACTTC. The chain couples TRBV5-5 to TRBJ2-7, with D hard to call. The CDR3 has 11 amino acids. V was pared by 5 bases and J by 2 bases, with 5 bases between. Germline assignment: CDR1 SGHKS and CDR2 YYEKEE (reference sequence).

This chain joins TRBV7-6 and TRBJ1-6; a possible D gene is TRBD1 (6 bases). CDR1 SGHVS and CDR2 FNYEAQ come from the germline V gene. Trimming took off 7 bases at V and 7 bases at J, with 17 bases between the two ends. The CDR3 has 15 amino acids. CDR3 in DNA: TGTGCCAGCACCCGGGACACCTATCCCAATTCACCCCTCCACTTT. Protein: CASTRDTYPNSPLHF.